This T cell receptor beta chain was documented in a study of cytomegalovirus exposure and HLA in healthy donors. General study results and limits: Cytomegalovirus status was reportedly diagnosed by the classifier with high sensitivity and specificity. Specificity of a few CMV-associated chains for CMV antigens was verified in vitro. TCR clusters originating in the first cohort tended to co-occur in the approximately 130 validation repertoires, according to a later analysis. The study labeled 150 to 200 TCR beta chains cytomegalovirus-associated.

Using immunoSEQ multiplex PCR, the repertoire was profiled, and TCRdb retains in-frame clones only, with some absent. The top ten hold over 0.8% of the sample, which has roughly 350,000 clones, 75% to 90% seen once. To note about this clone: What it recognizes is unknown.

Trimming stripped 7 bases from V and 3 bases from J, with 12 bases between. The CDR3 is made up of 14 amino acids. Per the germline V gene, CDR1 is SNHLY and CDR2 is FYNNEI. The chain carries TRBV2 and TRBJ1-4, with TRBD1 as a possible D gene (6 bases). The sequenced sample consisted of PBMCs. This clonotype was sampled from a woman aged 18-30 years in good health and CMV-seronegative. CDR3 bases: TGTGCCAGCATTAACCCAGGGGCTAATGAAAAACTGTTTTTT. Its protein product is CASINPGANEKLFF.